This TCR beta chain was identified during a study of Graves' ophthalmopathy and Graves' hyperthyroidism. Findings and caveats of the study: Sensitivity of approximately 88% and specificity of around 80% were achieved when a 13-signature model separated ophthalmopathy from stable hyperthyroidism. Blood also contained most of the expanded thyroid clonotypes above 0.001 frequency.

The study amplified TCR beta CDR3 regions using RNA transcripts. HTBI primers served in a first-round RT-PCR, which a second-round multiplex PCR followed. TCRdb re-called the multiplex PCR reads through MiXCR, storing one row per CDR3 protein. The sample holds about 240,000 distinct CDR3 sequences; about 46% are singletons and the top ten take over 40%. V lost 8 bases, J lost 6 bases, and 20 bases lay in between. CDR3 length: 14 residues. Symptoms, serum thyroxine and TRAb, thyroid ultrasound, and orbital computed tomography formed the diagnostic basis. The PBMCs used were ones drawn from about 9.3 ml of fresh peripheral blood. On this clonotype itself: Its antigen remains unidentified.

This rearrangement joins TRBV12-3 or TRBV12-4 to TRBJ2-7, with D possibly matching TRBD2 (6 bases). The receptor was derived from an adult man with Graves' ophthalmopathy. Sequenced material: peripheral blood. The CDR3 spells CASSYGGGSLEQYF. The DNA for the CDR3 is TGTGCCAGCTCTTACGGGGGTGGTTCCCTCGAGCAGTACTTC.